One and the same sample provided the 4 T cell receptor beta chains below, sequenced in a study of T cells in Graves' hyperthyroidism and ophthalmopathy. Amplification of TCR beta CDR3 regions was performed using RNA transcripts as template. First-round RT-PCR targeting the TCR CDR3 was performed with the HTBI primer set. From the multiplex PCR reads, TCRdb called clonotypes with MiXCR, one entry per CDR3 protein. Of approximately 410,000 distinct CDR3 sequences in the sample, under 15% were seen once. The sequenced sample was blood. Every receptor here comes from a man aged 18-30 years with Graves' ophthalmopathy.

The chain uses TRBV18 and TRBJ2-2; a possible D gene is TRBD2 (5 bases). CDR3 length equals 13 residues. Germline CDR1 KGHSH, CDR2 LQKENI. Deletions cut 2 bases from V and 9 bases from J, with 10 bases between. The CDR3 nucleotides are TGTGCCAGCTCACCAGGGAGCTCCCGGGAGCTGTTTTTT. Amino acids: CASSPGSSRELFF.

The chain combines TRBV19 with TRBJ2-7; TRBD2 agrees at 9 bases. After removal of 7 bases from V and 2 bases from J, the junction contained 6 bases not matched to a gene. CDR1 and CDR2 from the germline V gene are LNHDA and SQIVND (reference sequence). This CDR3 comprises 14 residues. CDR3 DNA: TGTGCCAGTACCTCCGGGACTAGCACCTACGAGCAGTACTTC. Translating gives CASTSGTSTYEQYF.

The chain is built from TRBV19 and TRBJ2-7; perhaps TRBD1 as D (6 bases). This CDR3 region has 15 residues. Germline V gene sequence: CDR1 LNHDA, CDR2 SQIVND (reference sequence). Trimming left V 10 bases short and J 2 bases short, with 21 bases between. The CDR3 region has the DNA TGTGCCACCTCCACCGCGGACAGTTATACCTACGAGCAGTACTTC. Residues: CATSTADSYTYEQYF.

This clonotype was picked up many times. The chain joins TRBV5-5 to TRBJ2-7, with 9 bases that match TRBD1. V lost 6 bases, J lost 2 bases, and 6 bases stayed unmatched. The germline gives CDR1 SGHKS, CDR2 YYEKEE (reference sequence). This CDR3 is 14 amino acids long. CDR3 coding DNA: TGTGCCAGCATCGCGGGACAGGGAGCCTACGAGCAGTACTTC. Its translation is CASIAGQGAYEQYF.